Each of the 16 T cell receptor beta chains below was sequenced from the same sample in a study of blood T cell repertoires in COVID-19. Data came from immunoSEQ multiplex PCR; TCRdb stores just in-frame clones and leaves some out. This table holds around 190,000 clones, roughly 80% found once. Sequenced: peripheral blood. The receptors here all came from a middle-aged woman with COVID-19, enrolled during active disease.

This chain links TRBV7-8 with TRBJ2-3, with D unclear. Trimming removed 1 base at V and 1 base at J, with 12 bases between. CDR3 length: 16 amino acids. Germline values: CDR1 SGHVS, CDR2 FQNEAQ. As DNA, the CDR3 is TGTGCCAGCAGCTTAGTACTACTGGCCCGCACAGATACGCAGTATTTT. Protein sequence: CASSLVLLARTDTQYF.

This clone was observed many times. The chain has TRBV5-1 and TRBJ1-3; 8 nucleotides line up with TRBD1. The CDR3 runs to 15 residues. J was trimmed by 2 bases and V by 4 bases; bases with no gene match: 5. The germline V gene encodes CDR1 SGHRS and CDR2 YFSETQ. CDR3 nucleotide sequence: TGCGCCAGCAGCCGCGACAGGGGAGCTGGAAACACCATATATTTT. This codes for CASSRDRGAGNTIYF. Looking up the rest from reference TRBV5-1 and TRBJ1-3 gives the full variable domain: KAGVTQTPRYLIKTRGQQVTLSCSPISGHRSVSWYQQTPGQGLQFLFEYFSETQRNKGNFPGRFSGRQFSNSRSEMNVSTLELGDSALYLCASSRDRGAGNTIYFGEGSWLTVV.

This rearrangement joins TRBV7-9 to TRBJ1-3, with D unclear. With 2 bases removed from V and 0 bases from J, the gap between germline ends came to 14 bases. Looked up from germline, CDR1 is SEHNR and CDR2 is FQNEAQ (reference sequence). The length of the CDR3 is 17 residues. The CDR3 nucleotides read TGTGCCAGCAGCTTAACGGGTTCCGGGAACTCTGGAAACACCATATATTTT. It specifies CASSLTGSGNSGNTIYF.

The gene calls are TRBV18 and TRBJ2-1; D is possibly TRBD1 (5 bases). The V and J ends lost 2 bases and 0 bases respectively, with 17 bases between them. CDR1 and CDR2 (germline): KGHSH, LQKENI. The CDR3 covers 18 residues. The chain's CDR3 is CASSPASLGQGSYNEQFF. The CDR3 DNA follows: TGTGCCAGCTCACCAGCGAGTTTGGGGCAGGGCTCCTACAATGAGCAGTTCTTC.

This clone was observed a single time. The V gene is TRBV30, the J gene TRBJ1-2; no clear D gene. The V and J ends lost 0 bases and 5 bases respectively, with 7 bases between them. The CDR3 consists of 12 residues. Germline V gene data show CDR1 as GTSNPN and CDR2 as SVGIG (reference sequence). CDR3 amino acids: CAWSVQVYGYTF. DNA of the CDR3: TGTGCCTGGAGTGTACAAGTATATGGCTACACCTTC.

The chain combines TRBV2 with TRBJ2-2; a possible D gene is TRBD2 (5 bases). The V gene lost 10 bases and the J gene lost 4 bases, with 19 bases spanning the gap. CDR1 is SNHLY, CDR2 FYNNEI, per germline. CDR3 length equals 15 residues. The CDR3 nucleotides read TGTGCCACTTCCTCCTCGGGGATGGGCACCGGGGAGCTGTTTTTT. Translated, it gives CATSSSGMGTGELFF. The full variable domain, completed using reference TRBV2 and TRBJ2-2, is EPEVTQTPSHQVTQMGQEVILRCVPISNHLYFYWYRQILGQKVEFLVSFYNNEISEKSEIFDDQFSVERPDGSNFTLKIRSTKLEDSAMYFCATSSSGMGTGELFFGEGSRLTVL.

V usage is TRBV19 and J usage is TRBJ2-3; 8 bases are shared with TRBD1. The CDR3 has 14 residues. After removal of 8 bases from V and 5 bases from J, the junction contained 9 bases not matched to a gene. Germline loops: CDR1 LNHDA, CDR2 SQIVND (reference sequence). The CDR3 protein is CASATTGVGDTQYF. CDR3 nucleotides: TGTGCCAGTGCCACGACAGGGGTTGGAGATACGCAGTATTTT.

The CDR3 DNA reads TGTGCCAGCAGTCCCTCTTTTCTAGAGACCCAGTACTTC. Translated, it gives CASSPSFLETQYF. The chain combines TRBV12-3 or TRBV12-4 with TRBJ2-5; D gene ambiguous. The CDR3 has 13 residues. The V end lost 5 bases, the J end lost 4 bases, and 11 bases lay between the germline ends.

To note about this clone: Different DNA sequences within this sample yield the same CDR3. The J gene is TRBJ2-2, the V gene TRBV7-3; tentatively, D is TRBD1 (5 bases). V was clipped by 5 bases and J by 5 bases, with 9 bases between them. This CDR3 comprises 13 residues. Per the germline V gene, CDR1 is SGHTA and CDR2 is FQGTGA. CDR3 region: CASSPQGTGELFF. The CDR3 region has the DNA TGTGCCAGCAGCCCCCAGGGAACCGGGGAGCTGTTTTTT.

This chain links TRBV5-8 with TRBJ2-1; 11 nucleotides align to TRBD2. Trimming cost V 4 bases and J 4 bases; bases outside gene matches: 7. The germline V gene has CDR1 SGHTS and CDR2 YDEGEE. The CDR3 is made up of 16 amino acids. The CDR3 is CASSALGTSGYNEQFF. The CDR3 DNA sequence: TGTGCCAGCAGCGCTCTTGGGACTAGCGGTTACAATGAGCAGTTCTTC.

The chain links TRBV6-5 to TRBJ2-1; 9 bases agree with TRBD1. Germline loops: CDR1 MNHEY, CDR2 SVGAGI. The ends lost 6 bases at V and 14 bases at J; junction bases unmatched: 8. The CDR3 contains 12 residues. CDR3 coding DNA: TGTGCCAGCAGCCTCTGGGACAGGGCAAAGTTCTTC. The encoded protein is CASSLWDRAKFF.

The V and J genes are TRBV3-1 (or the pseudogene TRBV3-2) and TRBJ2-4; tentatively, D is TRBD2 (6 bases). The CDR3 has 14 residues. Germline CDR1 is LGHDT and CDR2 is YNNKEL (reference sequence). The ends were cut back, 4 bases at V and 0 bases at J, with 7 bases in the middle. The CDR3 region is CASSRGLAKNIQYF. The CDR3 nucleotides are TGTGCCAGCAGCCGGGGACTAGCCAAAAACATTCAGTACTTC.

J is TRBJ2-1 and V is TRBV19, with 8 bases lining up with TRBD2. The length of the CDR3 is 15 residues. The V gene end was trimmed by 2 bases and the J gene end by 9 bases; junction bases not matched to a gene: 9. CDR1 is LNHDA, CDR2 SQIVND, per germline (reference sequence). This chain's CDR3 is CASSIRGGPWGEQFF. As DNA, the CDR3 is TGTGCCAGTAGTATACGGGGGGGCCCGTGGGGTGAGCAGTTCTTC.

This chain connects TRBV14 to TRBJ2-7, with 9 bases lining up with TRBD1. Per the germline V gene, CDR1 is SGHDN and CDR2 is FVKESK. The CDR3 consists of 15 residues. V shed 1 base and J 2 bases; nucleotides not matched to a gene: 3. CDR3 region: CASSQGTGAPYEQYV. The CDR3, as DNA: TGTGCCAGCAGCCAAGGGACAGGGGCCCCCTACGAGCAGTACGTC.

J is TRBJ2-7 and V is TRBV2; 13 nucleotides agree with TRBD2. V gave up 4 bases and J gave up 5 bases; unmatched junction bases: 2. This CDR3 has 14 amino acids. CDR1 and CDR2 (germline): SNHLY, FYNNEI. As DNA, the CDR3 is TGTGCCAGCAGTGGGACTAGCGGGAGAAACGAGCAGTACTTC. Translating gives CASSGTSGRNEQYF.

This chain uses TRBV30 with TRBJ1-6, with no clear D. V was shortened by 1 base and J by 10 bases, with 11 bases between the two germline ends. The CDR3 spans 13 residues. Germline lookup yields CDR1 GTSNPN and CDR2 SVGIG (reference sequence). This chain's CDR3 is CAWSDPVTSPLHF. The CDR3 bases are TGTGCCTGGAGTGACCCGGTTACCTCACCCCTCCACTTT.